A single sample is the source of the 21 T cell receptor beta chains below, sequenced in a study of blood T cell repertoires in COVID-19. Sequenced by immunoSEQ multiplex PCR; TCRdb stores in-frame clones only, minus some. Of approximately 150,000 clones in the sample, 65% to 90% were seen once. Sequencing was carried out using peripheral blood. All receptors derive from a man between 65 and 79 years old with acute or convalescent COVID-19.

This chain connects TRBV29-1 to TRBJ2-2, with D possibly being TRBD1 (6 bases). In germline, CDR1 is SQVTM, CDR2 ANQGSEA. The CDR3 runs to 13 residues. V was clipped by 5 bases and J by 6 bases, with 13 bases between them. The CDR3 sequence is CSVRNRDAGELFF. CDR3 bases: TGCAGCGTTCGTAACAGGGACGCCGGGGAGCTGTTTTTT.

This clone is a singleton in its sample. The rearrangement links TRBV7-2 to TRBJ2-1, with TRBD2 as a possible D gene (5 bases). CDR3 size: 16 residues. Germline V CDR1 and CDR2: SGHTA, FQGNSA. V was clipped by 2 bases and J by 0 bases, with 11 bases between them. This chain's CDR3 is CASSLSSGSSYNEQFF. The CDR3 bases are TGTGCCAGCAGCTTATCCAGCGGAAGCTCCTACAATGAGCAGTTCTTC. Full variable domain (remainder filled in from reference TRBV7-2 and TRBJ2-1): GAGVSQSPSNKVTEKGKDVELRCDPISGHTALYWYRQSLGQGLEFLIYFQGNSAPDKSGLPSDRFSAERTGGSVSTLTIQRTQQEDSAVYLCASSLSSGSSYNEQFFGPGTRLTVL.

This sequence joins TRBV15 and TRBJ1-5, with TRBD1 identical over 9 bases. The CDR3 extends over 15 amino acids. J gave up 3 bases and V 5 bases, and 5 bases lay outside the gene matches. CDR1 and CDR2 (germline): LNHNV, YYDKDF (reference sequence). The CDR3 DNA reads TGTGCCACCAGCTTATCACAGGGGGCCAATCAGCCCCAGCATTTT. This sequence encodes CATSLSQGANQPQHF.

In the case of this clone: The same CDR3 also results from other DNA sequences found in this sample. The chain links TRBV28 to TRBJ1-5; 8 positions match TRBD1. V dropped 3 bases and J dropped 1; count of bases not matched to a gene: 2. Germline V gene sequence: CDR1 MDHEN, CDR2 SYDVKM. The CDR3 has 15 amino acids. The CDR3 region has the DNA TGTGCCAGCAGTTTCCGACAGGGGAGCAATCAGCCCCAGCATTTT. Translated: CASSFRQGSNQPQHF.

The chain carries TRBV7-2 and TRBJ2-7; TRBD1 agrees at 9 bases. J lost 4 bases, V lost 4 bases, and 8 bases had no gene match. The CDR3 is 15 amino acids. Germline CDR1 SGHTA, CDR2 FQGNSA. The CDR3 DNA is TGTGCCAGCAGCTCCGACAGGGGGATGTTTTACGAGCAGTACTTC. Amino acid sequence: CASSSDRGMFYEQYF.

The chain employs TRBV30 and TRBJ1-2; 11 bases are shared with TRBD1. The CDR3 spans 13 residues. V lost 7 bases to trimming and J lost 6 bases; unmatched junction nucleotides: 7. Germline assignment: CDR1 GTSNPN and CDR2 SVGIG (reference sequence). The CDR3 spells CASWTGGEDGYTF. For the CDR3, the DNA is TGTGCCTCTTGGACAGGGGGCGAGGATGGCTACACCTTC.

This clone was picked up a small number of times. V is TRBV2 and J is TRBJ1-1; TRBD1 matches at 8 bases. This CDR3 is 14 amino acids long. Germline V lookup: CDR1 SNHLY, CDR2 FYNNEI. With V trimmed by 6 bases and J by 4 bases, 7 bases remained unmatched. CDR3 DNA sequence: TGTGCCAGCAGGAACAGGGGGGGGTTCACTGAAGCTTTCTTT. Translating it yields CASRNRGGFTEAFF.

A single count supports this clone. The CDR3 DNA reads as TGTGCCACCAGTGATTACGGGAGGAACGGGAGGGATGAGCAGTTCTTC. Its translation is CATSDYGRNGRDEQFF. The chain employs TRBV24-1 and TRBJ2-1, with TRBD2 matching over 8 bases. V lost 2 bases, J lost 8 bases, and 10 bases stayed unmatched. Germline V gene sequence: CDR1 KGHDR, CDR2 SFDVKD. The CDR3 runs 16 residues.

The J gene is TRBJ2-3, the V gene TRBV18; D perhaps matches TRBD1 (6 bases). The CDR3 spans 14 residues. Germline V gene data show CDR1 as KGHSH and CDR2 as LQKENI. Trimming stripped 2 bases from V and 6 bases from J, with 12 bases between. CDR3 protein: CASSPVQGTDTQYF. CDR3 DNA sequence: TGTGCCAGCTCACCAGTGCAGGGGACCGATACGCAGTATTTT.

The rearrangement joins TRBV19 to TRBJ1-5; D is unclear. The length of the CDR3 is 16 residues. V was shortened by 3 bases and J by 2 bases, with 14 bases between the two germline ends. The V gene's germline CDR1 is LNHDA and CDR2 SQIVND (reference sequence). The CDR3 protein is CASSMSGEAGNQPQHF. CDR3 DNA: TGTGCCAGTAGTATGTCTGGGGAAGCGGGCAATCAGCCCCAGCATTTT.

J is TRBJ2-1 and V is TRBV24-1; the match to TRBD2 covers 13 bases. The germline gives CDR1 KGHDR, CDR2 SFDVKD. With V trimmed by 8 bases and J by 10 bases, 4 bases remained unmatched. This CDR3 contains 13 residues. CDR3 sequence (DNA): TGTGCCACCAAAGGACTAGCGGGAGACGAGCAGTTCTTC. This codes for CATKGLAGDEQFF.

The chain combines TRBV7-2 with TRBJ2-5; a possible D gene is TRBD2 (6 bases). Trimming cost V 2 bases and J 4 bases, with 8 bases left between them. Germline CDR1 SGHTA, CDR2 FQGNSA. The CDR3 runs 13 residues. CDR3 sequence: CASSLLRGETQYF. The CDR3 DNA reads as TGTGCCAGCAGCTTACTGCGGGGAGAGACCCAGTACTTC.

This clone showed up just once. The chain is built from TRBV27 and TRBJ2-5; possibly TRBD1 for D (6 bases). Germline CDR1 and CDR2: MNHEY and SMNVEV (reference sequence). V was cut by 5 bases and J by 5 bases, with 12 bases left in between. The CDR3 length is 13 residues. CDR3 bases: TGTGCCAGCAGTAAACAGGGTAGGGAGACCCAGTACTTC. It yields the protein CASSKQGRETQYF.

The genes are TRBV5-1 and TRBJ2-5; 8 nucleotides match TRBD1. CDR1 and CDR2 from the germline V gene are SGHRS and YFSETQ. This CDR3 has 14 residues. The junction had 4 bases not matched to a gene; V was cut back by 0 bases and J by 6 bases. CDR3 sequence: CASSLETGGQTQYF. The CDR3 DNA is TGCGCCAGCAGCTTGGAAACAGGGGGGCAGACCCAGTACTTC.

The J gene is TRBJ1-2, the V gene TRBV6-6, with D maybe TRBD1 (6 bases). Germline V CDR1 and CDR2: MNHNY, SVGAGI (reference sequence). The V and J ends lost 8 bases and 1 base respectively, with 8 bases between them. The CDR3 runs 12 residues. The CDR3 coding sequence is TGTGCCAGCCAGGACAGTAACTATGGCTACACCTTC. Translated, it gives CASQDSNYGYTF.

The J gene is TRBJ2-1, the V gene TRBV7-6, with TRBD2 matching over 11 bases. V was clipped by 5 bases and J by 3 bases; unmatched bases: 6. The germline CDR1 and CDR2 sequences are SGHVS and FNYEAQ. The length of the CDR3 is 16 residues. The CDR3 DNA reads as TGTGCCAGCAGCGCCTCTCTAGCGGGAGGCTACAATGAGCAGTTCTTC. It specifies CASSASLAGGYNEQFF.

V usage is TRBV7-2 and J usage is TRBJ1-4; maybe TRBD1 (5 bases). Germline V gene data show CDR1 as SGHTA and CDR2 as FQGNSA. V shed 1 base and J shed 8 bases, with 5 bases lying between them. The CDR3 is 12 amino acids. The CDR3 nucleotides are TGTGCCAGCAGCTTAGACAGGGAAAAACTGTTTTTT. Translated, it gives CASSLDREKLFF.

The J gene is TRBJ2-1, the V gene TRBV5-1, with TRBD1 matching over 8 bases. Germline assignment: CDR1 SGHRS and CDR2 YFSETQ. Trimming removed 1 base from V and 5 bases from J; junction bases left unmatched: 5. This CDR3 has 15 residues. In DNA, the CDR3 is TGCGCCAGCAGCTTGCGGCAGGGGGCAGACAATGAGCAGTTCTTC. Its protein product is CASSLRQGADNEQFF.

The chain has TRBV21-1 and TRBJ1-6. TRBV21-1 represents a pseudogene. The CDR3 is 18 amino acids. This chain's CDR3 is CASSKVREGNSYNSPLHF. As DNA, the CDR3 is TGTGCCAGCAGCAAAGTCAGGGAGGGTAACTCCTATAATTCACCCCTCCACTTT.

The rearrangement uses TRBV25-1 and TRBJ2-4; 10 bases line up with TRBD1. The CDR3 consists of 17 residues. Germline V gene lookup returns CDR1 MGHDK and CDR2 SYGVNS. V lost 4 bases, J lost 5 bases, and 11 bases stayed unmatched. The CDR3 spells CASSGYSGQGSENIQYF. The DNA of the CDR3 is TGTGCCAGCAGTGGGTACTCGGGACAGGGGAGTGAAAACATTCAGTACTTC.

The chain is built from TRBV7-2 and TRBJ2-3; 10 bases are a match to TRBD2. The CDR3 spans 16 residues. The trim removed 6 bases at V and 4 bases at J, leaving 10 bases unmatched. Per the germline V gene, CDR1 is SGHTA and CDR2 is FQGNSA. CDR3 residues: CASRPSTSGTSDTQYF. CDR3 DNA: TGTGCCAGCAGACCTTCCACTAGCGGGACGTCAGATACGCAGTATTTT.